Following are 11 T cell receptor beta chains from one sample sequenced in a study of CD8+CD57+ T cells in acquired aplastic anemia. TCR beta VDJ and CDR3 were profiled, and genomic DNA was the template. TCRdb fed the reads into MiXCR, producing one record per CDR3 protein. This sample has 200,000 to 300,000 distinct CDR3 sequences; approximately 86% occur once, and the top ten carry approximately 42%. Previously, flow cytometry had revealed CD8+CD57+ cell expansion in the patients chosen for sequencing. The sample consisted of sorted CD4+, CD8+, or CD8+CD57+ T cells (not recorded which) from PBMCs. All receptors come from a human donor with aplastic anemia.

J is TRBJ2-1 and V is TRBV7-9, with 7 positions matching TRBD2. V gave up 3 bases and J gave up 9 bases; unmatched junction bases: 17. Germline V gene sequence: CDR1 SEHNR, CDR2 FQNEAQ (reference sequence). CDR3 length: 17 residues. The CDR3 region is CASSFQRSGEFLSEQFF. The CDR3 DNA reads TGTGCCAGCAGCTTTCAAAGAAGCGGGGAGTTCCTTAGTGAGCAGTTCTTC.

This chain links TRBV24-1 with TRBJ1-2; TRBD1 might be the D (5 bases). This CDR3 has 15 residues. The V gene's germline CDR1 is KGHDR and CDR2 SFDVKD. V was pared by 7 bases and J by 10 bases, with 24 bases between. CDR3 sequence: CATSRALHGLLDYTF. The CDR3 region has the DNA TGTGCCACCAGCAGGGCTCTACATGGCCTCCTGGACTACACCTTC.

The chain recombines TRBV9 with TRBJ2-7, with D tentatively TRBD2 (5 bases). CDR1 and CDR2 from the germline V gene are SGDLS and YYNGEE. This CDR3 is built from 18 residues. V shed 4 bases and J shed 1 base, with 24 bases lying between them. CDR3 DNA: TGTGCCAGCAGCTTAGGTTCAGACGGGAAGGCCCTTTCCTACGAGCAGTACGTC. Protein sequence: CASSLGSDGKALSYEQYV.

The chain carries TRBV6-2 or TRBV6-3 and TRBJ2-7; D call uncertain. The CDR3 is made up of 11 amino acids. Trimming stripped 5 bases from V and 1 base from J, with 3 bases between. Per germline, CDR1 MNHEY and CDR2 SVGEGT. CDR3 protein: CASSQSYEQYV. CDR3 in DNA: TGTGCCAGCAGTCAGTCCTACGAGCAGTACGTC.

Notes on this clonotype: One end of the junction varies from germline; a read error may be responsible. The chain couples TRBV7-9 to TRBJ2-5; perhaps TRBD2 as D (6 bases). This CDR3 contains 12 residues. Germline values: CDR1 SEHNR, CDR2 FQNEAQ (reference sequence). CDR3 DNA: TGTGCCGGAAGCGCGGATAGGGACTCCCATTACTTC. As protein: CAGSADRDSHYF. Based on the CDR3 plus reference TRBV7-9 and TRBJ2-5, the full variable domain is DTGVSQNPRHKITKRGQNVTFRCDPISEHNRLYWYRQTLGQGPEFLTYFQNEAQLEKSRLLSDRFSAERPKGSFSTLEIQRTEQGDSAMYLCAGSADRDSHYFGPGTRLLVL.

The table lists this clonotype with a few counts. The gene calls are TRBV7-9 and TRBJ2-5; maybe TRBD1 (7 bases). The germline V gene has CDR1 SEHNR and CDR2 FQNEAQ (reference sequence). Trimming shortened V by 1 base and J by 5 bases, and 11 bases separated the two germline ends. The length of the CDR3 is 14 residues. The CDR3 coding sequence is TGTGCCAGCAGCTTAGTACCAGGGGGGGAGACCCAGTACTTC. Amino acids: CASSLVPGGETQYF.

Concerning this clonotype: It is likely a read error, because the conserved phenylalanine at the end of the CDR3 is missing. The chain combines TRBV20-1 with TRBJ2-7; the D is unclear. CDR3 length: 13 amino acids. Between the trimmed V and J ends, which lost 6 bases and 8 bases, there was a span of 20 bases. Germline assignment: CDR1 DFQATT and CDR2 SNEGSKA (reference sequence). CDR3 sequence (DNA): TGCAGTGCCAGTACGGGCAGAGGCAACAAGCAGTACCTC. Its translation is CSASTGRGNKQYL.

With respect to this clonotype: In this CDR3 the conserved last residue, phenylalanine or tryptophan, is missing, so a read error is likely. Because the CDR3's place on the DNA is in doubt, the DNA is left out and the CDR3 is given as listed by TCRdb. CDR3 sequence: CATRGRREEETYFL. The chain couples TRBV15 to TRBJ2-5; whether TRBD2, the table's D call, matches the DNA was not checked. The CDR3 is made up of 14 amino acids, end residues included. Germline values: CDR1 LNHNV, CDR2 YYDKDF (reference sequence).

This clonotype has just one count. The rearrangement joins TRBV6-5 to TRBJ2-5; D may be TRBD1 or TRBD2 (5 bases each). The length of the CDR3 is 19 residues. Trimming stripped 4 bases from V and 0 bases from J, with 24 bases between. Germline V gene lookup returns CDR1 MNHEY and CDR2 SVGAGI. The CDR3 DNA reads TGTGCCAGCAGTTTAGCTGAGGGGATCATGCCGCTGTACCAAGAGACCCAGTACTTC. Translated, it gives CASSLAEGIMPLYQETQYF.

V gene TRBV12-5 combines with J gene TRBJ1-5, with D unresolved. In germline, CDR1 is LGHNT, CDR2 FRNRAP. The CDR3 runs 14 residues. V was shortened by 1 base and J by 0 bases, with 4 bases between the two germline ends. The CDR3, as DNA: TGTGCTAGTGGTTTGGCTTATAGCAATCAGCCCCAGCATTTT. Encoded protein: CASGLAYSNQPQHF.

The CDR3 spells CASSSDGTWGESQYTF. In DNA, the CDR3 is TGTGCCAGCAGTTCTGACGGGACTTGGGGAGAGTCCCAGTACACCTTC. The chain carries TRBV7-3 and TRBJ1-2; weak D call: TRBD1 (5 bases). The CDR3 loop spans 16 amino acids. Germline assignment: CDR1 SGHTA and CDR2 FQGTGA. V was trimmed by 6 bases and J by 11 bases, leaving 28 bases between them.